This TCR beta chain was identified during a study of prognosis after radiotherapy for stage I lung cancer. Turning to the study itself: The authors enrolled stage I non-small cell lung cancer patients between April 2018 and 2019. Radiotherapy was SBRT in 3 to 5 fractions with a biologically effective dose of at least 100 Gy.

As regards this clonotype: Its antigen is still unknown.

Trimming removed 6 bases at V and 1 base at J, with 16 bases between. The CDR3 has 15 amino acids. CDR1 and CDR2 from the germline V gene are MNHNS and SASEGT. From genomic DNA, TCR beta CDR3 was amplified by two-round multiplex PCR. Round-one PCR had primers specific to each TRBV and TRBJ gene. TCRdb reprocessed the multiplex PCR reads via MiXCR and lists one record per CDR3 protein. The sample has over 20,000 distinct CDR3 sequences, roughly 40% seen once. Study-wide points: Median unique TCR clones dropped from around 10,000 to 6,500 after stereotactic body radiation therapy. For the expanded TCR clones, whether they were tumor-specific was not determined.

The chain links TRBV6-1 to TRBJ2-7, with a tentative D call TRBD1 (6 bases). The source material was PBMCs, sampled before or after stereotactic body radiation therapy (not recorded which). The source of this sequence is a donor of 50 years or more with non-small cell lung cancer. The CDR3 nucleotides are TGTGCCAGCAGCCCTCCTGGGGGCATGTCCTACGAGCAGTACTTC. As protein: CASSPPGGMSYEQYF.